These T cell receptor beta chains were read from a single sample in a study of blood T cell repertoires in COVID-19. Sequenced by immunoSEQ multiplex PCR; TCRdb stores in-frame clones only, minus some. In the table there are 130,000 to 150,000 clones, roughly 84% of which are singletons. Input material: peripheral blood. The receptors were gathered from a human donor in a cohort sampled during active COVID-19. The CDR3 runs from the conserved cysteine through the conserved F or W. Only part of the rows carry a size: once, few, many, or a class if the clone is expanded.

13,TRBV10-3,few,CAISGEGQETQYF
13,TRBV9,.,CASSATGADTQYF
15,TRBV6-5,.,CASSWTGTGSDEQFF
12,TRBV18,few,CASSLDRAGYTF
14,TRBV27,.,CASSSNRVGYEQYF
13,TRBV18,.,CASSLQAGQPQHF
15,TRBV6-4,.,CASSPTGTGANEQFF
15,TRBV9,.,CASSASPWGPDTQYF
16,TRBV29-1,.,CSVDVGTTLRDMRYTF
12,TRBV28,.,CASSPGGNTIYF
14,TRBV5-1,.,CASRQDRVWHGYTF
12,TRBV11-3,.,CASAVSTDTQYF
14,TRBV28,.,CASSFSTGRGGYTF
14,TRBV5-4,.,CASSRSGERNIQYF
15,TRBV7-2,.,CASSLGSSYNSPLHF
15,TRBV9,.,CASSIGGPTYNEQFF
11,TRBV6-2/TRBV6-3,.,CASSYRTEAFF
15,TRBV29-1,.,CSVGQGASGANVLTF
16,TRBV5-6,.,CASSLGTGRTKNIQYF
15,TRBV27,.,CASSPSGLAGHTQYF
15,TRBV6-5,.,CASSYRGTGAYEQYF
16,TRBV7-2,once,CASSLVMRGGTDTQYF
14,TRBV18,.,CASSGGGAGEKLFF